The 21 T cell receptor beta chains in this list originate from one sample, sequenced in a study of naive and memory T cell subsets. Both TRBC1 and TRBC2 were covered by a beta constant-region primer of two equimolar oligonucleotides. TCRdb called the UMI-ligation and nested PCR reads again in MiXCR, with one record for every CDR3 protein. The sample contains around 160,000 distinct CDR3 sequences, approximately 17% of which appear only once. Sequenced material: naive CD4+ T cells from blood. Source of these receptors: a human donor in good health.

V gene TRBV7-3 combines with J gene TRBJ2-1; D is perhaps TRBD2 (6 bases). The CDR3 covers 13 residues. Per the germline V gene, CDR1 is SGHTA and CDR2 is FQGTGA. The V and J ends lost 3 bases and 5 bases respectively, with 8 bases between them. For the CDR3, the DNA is TGTGCCAGCAGCTTGGACTACAACAATGAGCAGTTCTTC. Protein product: CASSLDYNNEQFF.

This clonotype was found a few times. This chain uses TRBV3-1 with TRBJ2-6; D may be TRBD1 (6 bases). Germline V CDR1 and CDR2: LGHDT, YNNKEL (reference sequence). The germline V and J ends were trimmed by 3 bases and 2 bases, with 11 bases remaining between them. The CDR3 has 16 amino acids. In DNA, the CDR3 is TGTGCCAGCAGCCATTACTACAGGGCTGGGGCCAACGTCCTGACTTTC. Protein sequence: CASSHYYRAGANVLTF.

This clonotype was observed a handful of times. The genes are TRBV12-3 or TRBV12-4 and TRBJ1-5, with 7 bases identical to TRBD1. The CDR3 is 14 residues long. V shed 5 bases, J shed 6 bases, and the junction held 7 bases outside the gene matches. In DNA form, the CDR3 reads TGTGCCAGCAGTCCTCGAACAGGGGCTCAGCCCCAGCATTTT. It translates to CASSPRTGAQPQHF.

CDR3 coding DNA: TGTGCCTGGAGTCGACAGGGGGGGAATGAGCAGTTCTTC. Its protein product is CAWSRQGGNEQFF. The chain uses TRBV30 and TRBJ2-1, with 9 bases lining up with TRBD1. The germline CDR1 and CDR2 sequences are GTSNPN and SVGIG (reference sequence). V was pared by 2 bases and J by 7 bases, with 3 bases of the junction left unmatched. The CDR3 has 13 residues. Together with reference TRBV30 and TRBJ2-1, the CDR3 gives the full variable domain: SQTIHQWPATLVQPVGSPLSLECTVEGTSNPNLYWYRQAAGRGLQLLFYSVGIGQISSEVPQNLSASRPQDRQFILSSKKLLLSDSGFYLCAWSRQGGNEQFFGPGTRLTVL.

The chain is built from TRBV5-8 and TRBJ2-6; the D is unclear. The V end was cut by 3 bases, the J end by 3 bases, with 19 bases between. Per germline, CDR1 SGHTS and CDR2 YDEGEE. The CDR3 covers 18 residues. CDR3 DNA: TGTGCCAGCAGCTCGAAGATGGGTTTTGGTAATGGGGCCAACGTCCTGACTTTC. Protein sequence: CASSSKMGFGNGANVLTF.

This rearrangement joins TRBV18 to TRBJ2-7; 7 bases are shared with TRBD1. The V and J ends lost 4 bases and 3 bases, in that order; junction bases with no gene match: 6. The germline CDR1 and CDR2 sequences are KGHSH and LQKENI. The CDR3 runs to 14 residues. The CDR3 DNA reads TGTGCCAGCTCACTACGACAGGGAATCTACGAGCAGTACTTC. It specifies CASSLRQGIYEQYF.

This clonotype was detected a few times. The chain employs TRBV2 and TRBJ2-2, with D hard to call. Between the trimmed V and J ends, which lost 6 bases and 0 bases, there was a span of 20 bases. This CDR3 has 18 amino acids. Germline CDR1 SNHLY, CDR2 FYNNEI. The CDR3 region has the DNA TGTGCCAGCAGATCCCTGAACAGTATACTCGCGAACACCGGGGAGCTGTTTTTT. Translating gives CASRSLNSILANTGELFF.

The CDR3 region is CASSATAQMLGYTF. For the CDR3, the DNA is TGTGCCAGCAGCGCGACAGCCCAGATGCTTGGCTACACCTTC. This sequence joins TRBV7-2 and TRBJ1-2; maybe TRBD1 (5 bases). CDR3 length: 14 residues. CDR1 is SGHTA and CDR2 is FQGNSA in the germline V gene. With 5 bases removed from V and 7 bases from J, the gap between germline ends came to 17 bases.

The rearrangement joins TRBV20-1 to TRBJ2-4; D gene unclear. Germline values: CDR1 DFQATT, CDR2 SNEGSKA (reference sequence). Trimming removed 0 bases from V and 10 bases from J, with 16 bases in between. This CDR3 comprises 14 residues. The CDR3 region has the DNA TGCAGTGCTAGAGAACGCGCCACCGCTCGGATTCAGTACTTC. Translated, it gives CSARERATARIQYF.

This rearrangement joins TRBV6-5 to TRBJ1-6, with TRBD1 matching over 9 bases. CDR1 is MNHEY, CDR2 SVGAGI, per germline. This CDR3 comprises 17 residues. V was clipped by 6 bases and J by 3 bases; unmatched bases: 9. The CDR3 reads CASRKPPGQGYNSPLHF. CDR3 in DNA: TGTGCCAGCAGAAAACCTCCGGGACAGGGCTATAATTCACCCCTCCACTTT.

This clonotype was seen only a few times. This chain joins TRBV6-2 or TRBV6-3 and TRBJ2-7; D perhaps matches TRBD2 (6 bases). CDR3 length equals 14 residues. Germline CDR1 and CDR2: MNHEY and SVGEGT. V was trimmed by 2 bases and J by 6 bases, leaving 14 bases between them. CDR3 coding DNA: TGTGCCAGCAGTTACGTTAGCAGGAGGGGCGAGCAGTACTTC. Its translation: CASSYVSRRGEQYF.

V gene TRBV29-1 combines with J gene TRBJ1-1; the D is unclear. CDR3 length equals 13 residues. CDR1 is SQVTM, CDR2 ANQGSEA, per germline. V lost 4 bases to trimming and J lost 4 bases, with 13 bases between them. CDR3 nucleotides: TGCAGCGTTGTAGAGGATATGGCCACTGAAGCTTTCTTT. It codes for CSVVEDMATEAFF.

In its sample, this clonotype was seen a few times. The CDR3 region is CASSSLRRESGQFYEQYF. CDR3 nucleotide sequence: TGTGCCAGCAGCTCCCTTCGGCGGGAGTCAGGACAATTCTACGAGCAGTACTTC. The chain combines TRBV11-2 with TRBJ2-7; 7 nucleotides align to TRBD2. The CDR3 contains 18 residues. In germline, CDR1 is SGHAT, CDR2 FQNNGV. V lost 4 bases to trimming and J lost 3 bases; unmatched junction nucleotides: 18.

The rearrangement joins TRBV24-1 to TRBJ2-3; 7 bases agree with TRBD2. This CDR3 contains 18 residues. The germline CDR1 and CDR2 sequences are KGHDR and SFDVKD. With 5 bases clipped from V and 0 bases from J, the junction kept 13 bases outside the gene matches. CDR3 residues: CATSAVQGAGDSTDTQYF. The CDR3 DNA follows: TGTGCCACCAGTGCCGTGCAAGGTGCGGGGGACAGCACAGATACGCAGTATTTT.

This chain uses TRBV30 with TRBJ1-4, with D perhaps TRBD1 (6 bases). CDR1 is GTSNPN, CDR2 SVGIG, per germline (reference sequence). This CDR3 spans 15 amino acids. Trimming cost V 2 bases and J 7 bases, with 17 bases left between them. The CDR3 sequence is CAWSPGAGAVEKLFF. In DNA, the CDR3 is TGTGCCTGGAGTCCGGGGGCCGGGGCCGTTGAAAAACTGTTTTTT.

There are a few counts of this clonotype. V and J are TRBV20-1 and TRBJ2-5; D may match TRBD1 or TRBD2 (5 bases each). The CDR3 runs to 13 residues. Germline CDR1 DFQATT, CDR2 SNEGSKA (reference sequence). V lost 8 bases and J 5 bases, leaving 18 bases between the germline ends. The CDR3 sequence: CSPRAGGAETQYF. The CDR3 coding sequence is TGCAGTCCCAGGGCTGGGGGTGCGGAGACCCAGTACTTC.

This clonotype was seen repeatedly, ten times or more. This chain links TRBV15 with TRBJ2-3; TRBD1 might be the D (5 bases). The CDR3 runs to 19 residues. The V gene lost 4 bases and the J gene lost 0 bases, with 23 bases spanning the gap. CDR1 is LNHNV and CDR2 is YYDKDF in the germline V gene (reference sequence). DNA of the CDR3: TGTGCCACCAGCACCCCTTTCAGTATGGCGCAGGGCAGCACAGATACGCAGTATTTT. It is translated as CATSTPFSMAQGSTDTQYF.

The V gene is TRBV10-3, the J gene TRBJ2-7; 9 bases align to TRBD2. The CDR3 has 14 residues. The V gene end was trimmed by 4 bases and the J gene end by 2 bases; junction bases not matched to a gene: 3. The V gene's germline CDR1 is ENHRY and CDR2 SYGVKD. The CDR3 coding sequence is TGTGCCATCAGTGCAGCGGGAGGTACCTACGAGCAGTACTTC. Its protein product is CAISAAGGTYEQYF.

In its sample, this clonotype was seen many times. CDR3 amino acids: CAWSVVASTDTQYF. DNA for the CDR3: TGTGCCTGGAGTGTAGTGGCTAGCACAGATACGCAGTATTTT. The rearrangement links TRBV30 to TRBJ2-3, with D unresolved. V lost 0 bases and J lost 0, with 7 bases in between. CDR1 GTSNPN and CDR2 SVGIG come from the germline V gene (reference sequence). This CDR3 has 14 residues.

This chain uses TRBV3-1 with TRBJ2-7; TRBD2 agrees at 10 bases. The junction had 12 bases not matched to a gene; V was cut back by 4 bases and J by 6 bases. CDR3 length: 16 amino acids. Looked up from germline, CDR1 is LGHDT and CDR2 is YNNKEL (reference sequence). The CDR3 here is CASSLSSSGRAGEQYF. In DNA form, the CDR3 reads TGTGCCAGCAGCCTTTCATCGAGCGGGAGGGCTGGCGAGCAGTACTTC.

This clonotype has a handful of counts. This chain's CDR3 is CASSRGLAGEETQYF. The CDR3 nucleotides read TGCGCCAGCAGCAGGGGACTAGCGGGCGAGGAGACCCAGTACTTC. The rearrangement links TRBV5-1 to TRBJ2-5, with 12 bases that match TRBD2. CDR1 SGHRS and CDR2 YFSETQ come from the germline V gene. This CDR3 comprises 15 residues. The V and J ends lost 4 bases and 5 bases, in that order; junction bases with no gene match: 6.